This T cell receptor (beta chain) is from a study of CD8 T cells in ankylosing spondylitis. Libraries of TCR beta came from quantitative 5'-RACE with molecular barcodes. TCRdb processed the 5' RACE reads anew with MiXCR; each CDR3 protein has one entry. The data show 250,000 to 400,000 distinct CDR3 sequences, roughly 11% seen once. This clonotype has a handful of counts. What it binds is not known. Overall study results and limits: Typical of ankylosing spondylitis blood, it appeared, was a TCR beta motif of eight highly homologous variants. As reported, disease-linked clones showed significant enrichment in matched ankylosing spondylitis synovial fluid. Earlier authors reported some of these motif variants in reactive arthritis synovial fluid and blood.

The CDR3 length is 15 residues. Trimming stripped 5 bases from V and 0 bases from J, with 10 bases between. Germline CDR1 is WSHSY and CDR2 is SAAADI. This TCR derives from a female donor with ankylosing spondylitis or in good health (not recorded which). The genes are TRBV10-2 and TRBJ2-2; D remains ambiguous. The specimen was blood, either unsorted or a sorted T cell fraction (not recorded which). CDR3 in DNA: TGCGCCAGCAGTTCGACTGATGCGAACACCGGGGAGCTGTTTTTT. The encoded protein is CASSSTDANTGELFF.